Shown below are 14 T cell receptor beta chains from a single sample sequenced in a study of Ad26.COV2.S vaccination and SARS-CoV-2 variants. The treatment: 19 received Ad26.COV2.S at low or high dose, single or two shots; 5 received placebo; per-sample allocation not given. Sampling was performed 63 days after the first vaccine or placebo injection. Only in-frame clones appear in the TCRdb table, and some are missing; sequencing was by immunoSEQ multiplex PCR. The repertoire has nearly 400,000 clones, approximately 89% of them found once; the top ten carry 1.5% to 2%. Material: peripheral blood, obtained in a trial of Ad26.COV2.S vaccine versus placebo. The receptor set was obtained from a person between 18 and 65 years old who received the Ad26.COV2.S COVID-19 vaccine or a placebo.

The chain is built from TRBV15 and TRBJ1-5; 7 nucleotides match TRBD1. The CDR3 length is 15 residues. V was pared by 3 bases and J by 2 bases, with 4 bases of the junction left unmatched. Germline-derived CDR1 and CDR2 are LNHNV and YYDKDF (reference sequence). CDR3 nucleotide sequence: TGTGCCACCAGCAGCGCCAGGGGGGGCAATCAGCCCCAGCATTTT. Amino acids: CATSSARGGNQPQHF.

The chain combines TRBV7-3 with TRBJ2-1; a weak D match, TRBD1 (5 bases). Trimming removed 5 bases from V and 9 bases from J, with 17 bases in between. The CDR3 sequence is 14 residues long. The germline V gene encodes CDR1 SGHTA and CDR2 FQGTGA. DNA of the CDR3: TGTGCCAGCAGCCGGGTGGGGCACACAGTTGAGCAGTTCTTC. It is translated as CASSRVGHTVEQFF.

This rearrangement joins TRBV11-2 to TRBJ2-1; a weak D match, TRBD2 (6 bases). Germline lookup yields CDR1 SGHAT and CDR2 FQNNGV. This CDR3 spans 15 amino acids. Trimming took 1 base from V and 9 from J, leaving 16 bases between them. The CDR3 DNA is TGTGCCAGCAGCTTAGTCGGTAGCGGAAGTGGTGAGCAGTTCTTC. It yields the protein CASSLVGSGSGEQFF.

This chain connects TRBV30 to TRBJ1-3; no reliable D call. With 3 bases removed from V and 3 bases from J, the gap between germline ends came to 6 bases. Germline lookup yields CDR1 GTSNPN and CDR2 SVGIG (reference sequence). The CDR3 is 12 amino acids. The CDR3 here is CAWSESGNTIYF. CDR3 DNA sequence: TGTGCCTGGAGCGAGAGTGGAAACACCATATATTTT. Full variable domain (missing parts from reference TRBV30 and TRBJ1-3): SQTIHQWPATLVQPVGSPLSLECTVEGTSNPNLYWYRQAAGRGLQLLFYSVGIGQISSEVPQNLSASRPQDRQFILSSKKLLLSDSGFYLCAWSESGNTIYFGEGSWLTVV.

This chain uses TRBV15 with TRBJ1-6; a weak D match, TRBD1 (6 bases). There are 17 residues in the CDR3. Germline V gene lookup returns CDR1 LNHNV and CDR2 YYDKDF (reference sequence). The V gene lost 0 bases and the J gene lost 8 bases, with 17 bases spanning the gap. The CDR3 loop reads CATSREVVVSGDSPLHF. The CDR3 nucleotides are TGTGCCACCAGCAGAGAGGTAGTGGTTTCAGGGGATTCACCCCTCCACTTT.

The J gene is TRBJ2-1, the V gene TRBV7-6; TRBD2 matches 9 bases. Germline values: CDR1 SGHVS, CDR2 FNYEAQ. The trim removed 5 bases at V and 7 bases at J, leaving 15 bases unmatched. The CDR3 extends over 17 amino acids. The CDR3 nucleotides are TGTGCCAGCAGCCTTTCGGCGGGAGGGTGGGGGAGGAATGAGCAGTTCTTC. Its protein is CASSLSAGGWGRNEQFF.

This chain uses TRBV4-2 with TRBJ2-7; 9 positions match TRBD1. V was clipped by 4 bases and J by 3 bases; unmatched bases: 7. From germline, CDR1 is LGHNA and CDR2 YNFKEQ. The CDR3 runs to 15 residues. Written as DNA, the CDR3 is TGTGCCAGCAGCCGGGACAGGGTTAACTACTACGAGCAGTACTTC. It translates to CASSRDRVNYYEQYF.

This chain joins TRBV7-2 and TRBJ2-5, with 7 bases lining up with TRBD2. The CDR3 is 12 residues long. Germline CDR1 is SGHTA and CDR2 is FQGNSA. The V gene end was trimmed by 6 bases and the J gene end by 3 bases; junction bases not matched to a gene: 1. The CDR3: CASRGGKETQYF. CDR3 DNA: TGTGCCAGCAGGGGGGGGAAAGAGACCCAGTACTTC.

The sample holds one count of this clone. The CDR3 DNA follows: TGTGCCAGCATAGGCGGGAGAAACCACGAGCAGTACTTC. Translating gives CASIGGRNHEQYF. J is TRBJ2-7 and V is TRBV6-5; 7 nucleotides agree with TRBD2. The CDR3 length is 13 residues. With 7 bases clipped from V and 5 bases from J, the junction kept 8 bases outside the gene matches. The germline V gene has CDR1 MNHEY and CDR2 SVGAGI.

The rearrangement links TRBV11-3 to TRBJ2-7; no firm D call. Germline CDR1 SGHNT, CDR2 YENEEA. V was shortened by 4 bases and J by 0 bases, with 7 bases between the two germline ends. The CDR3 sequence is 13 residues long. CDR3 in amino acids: CASSYGPSYEQYF. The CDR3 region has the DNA TGTGCCAGCAGCTATGGACCCTCCTACGAGCAGTACTTC.

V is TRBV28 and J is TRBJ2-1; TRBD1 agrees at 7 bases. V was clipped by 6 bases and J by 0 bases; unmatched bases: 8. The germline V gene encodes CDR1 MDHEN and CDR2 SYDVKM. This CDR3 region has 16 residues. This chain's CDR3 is CASSPRGLNSYNEQFF. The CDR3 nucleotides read TGTGCCAGCAGCCCGAGGGGGCTGAACTCCTACAATGAGCAGTTCTTC.

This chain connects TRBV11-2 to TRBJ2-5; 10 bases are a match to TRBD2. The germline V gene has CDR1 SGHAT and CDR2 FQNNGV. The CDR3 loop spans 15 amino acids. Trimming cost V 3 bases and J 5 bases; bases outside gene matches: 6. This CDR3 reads CASSLGTSGMETQYF. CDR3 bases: TGTGCCAGCAGCTTGGGAACTAGCGGGATGGAGACCCAGTACTTC.

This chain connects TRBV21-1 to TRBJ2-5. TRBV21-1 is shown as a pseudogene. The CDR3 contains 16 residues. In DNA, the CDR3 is TGTGCCAGCAGCAAAGAAATTAGGGCAGGACAAGAGACCCAGTACTTC. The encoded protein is CASSKEIRAGQETQYF.

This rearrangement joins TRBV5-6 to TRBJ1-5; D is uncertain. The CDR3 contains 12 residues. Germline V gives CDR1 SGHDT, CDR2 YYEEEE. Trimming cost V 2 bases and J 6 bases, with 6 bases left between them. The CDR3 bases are TGTGCCAGCAGCTTATCAAGTCAGCCCCAGCATTTT. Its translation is CASSLSSQPQHF.